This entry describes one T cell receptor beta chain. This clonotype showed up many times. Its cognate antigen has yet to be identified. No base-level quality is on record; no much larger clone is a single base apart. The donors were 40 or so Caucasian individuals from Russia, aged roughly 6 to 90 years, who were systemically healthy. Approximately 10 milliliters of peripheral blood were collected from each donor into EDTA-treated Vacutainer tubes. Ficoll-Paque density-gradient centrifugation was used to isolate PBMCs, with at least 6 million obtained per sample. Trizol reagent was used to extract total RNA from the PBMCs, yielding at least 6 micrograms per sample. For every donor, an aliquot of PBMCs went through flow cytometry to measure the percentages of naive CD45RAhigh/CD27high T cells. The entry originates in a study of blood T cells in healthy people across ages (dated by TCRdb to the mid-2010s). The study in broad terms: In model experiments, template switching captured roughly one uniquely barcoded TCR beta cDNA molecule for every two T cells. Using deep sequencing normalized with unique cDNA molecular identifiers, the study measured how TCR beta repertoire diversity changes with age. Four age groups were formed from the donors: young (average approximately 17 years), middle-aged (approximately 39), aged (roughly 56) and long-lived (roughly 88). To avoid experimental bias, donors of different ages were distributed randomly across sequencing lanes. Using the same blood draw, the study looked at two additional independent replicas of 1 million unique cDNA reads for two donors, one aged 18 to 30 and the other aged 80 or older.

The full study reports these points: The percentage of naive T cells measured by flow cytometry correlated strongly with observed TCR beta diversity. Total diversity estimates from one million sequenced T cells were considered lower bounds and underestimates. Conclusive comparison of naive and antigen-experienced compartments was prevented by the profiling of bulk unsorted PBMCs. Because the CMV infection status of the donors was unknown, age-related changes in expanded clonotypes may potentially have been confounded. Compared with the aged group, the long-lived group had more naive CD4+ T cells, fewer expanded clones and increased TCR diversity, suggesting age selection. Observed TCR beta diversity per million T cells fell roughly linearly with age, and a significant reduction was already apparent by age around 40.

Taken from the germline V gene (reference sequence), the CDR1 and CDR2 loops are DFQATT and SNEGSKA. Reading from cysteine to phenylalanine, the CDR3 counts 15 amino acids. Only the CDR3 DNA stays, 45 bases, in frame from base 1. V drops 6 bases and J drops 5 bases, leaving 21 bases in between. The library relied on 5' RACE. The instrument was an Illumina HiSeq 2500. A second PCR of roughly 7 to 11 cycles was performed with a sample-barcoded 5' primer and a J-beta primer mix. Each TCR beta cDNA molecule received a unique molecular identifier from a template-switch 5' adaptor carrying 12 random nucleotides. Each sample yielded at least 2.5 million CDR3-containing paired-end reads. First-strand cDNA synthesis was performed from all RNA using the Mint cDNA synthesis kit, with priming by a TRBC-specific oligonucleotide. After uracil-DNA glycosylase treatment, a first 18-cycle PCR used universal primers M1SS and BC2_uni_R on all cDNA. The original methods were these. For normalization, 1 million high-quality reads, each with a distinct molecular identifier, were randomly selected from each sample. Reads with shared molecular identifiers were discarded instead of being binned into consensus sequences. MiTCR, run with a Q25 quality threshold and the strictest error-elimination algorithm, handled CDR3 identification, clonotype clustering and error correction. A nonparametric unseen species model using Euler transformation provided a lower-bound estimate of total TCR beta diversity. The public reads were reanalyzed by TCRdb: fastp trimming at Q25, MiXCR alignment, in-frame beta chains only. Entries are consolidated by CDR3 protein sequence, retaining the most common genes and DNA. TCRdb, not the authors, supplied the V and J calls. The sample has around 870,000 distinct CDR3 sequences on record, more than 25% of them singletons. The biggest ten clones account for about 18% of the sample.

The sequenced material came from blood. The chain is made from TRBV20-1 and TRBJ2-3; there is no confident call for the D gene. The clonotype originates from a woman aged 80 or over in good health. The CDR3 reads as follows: CSAPDLVGKVDTQYF. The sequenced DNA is TGCAGTGCGCCAGATTTGGTGGGAAAGGTAGATACGCAGTATTTT.